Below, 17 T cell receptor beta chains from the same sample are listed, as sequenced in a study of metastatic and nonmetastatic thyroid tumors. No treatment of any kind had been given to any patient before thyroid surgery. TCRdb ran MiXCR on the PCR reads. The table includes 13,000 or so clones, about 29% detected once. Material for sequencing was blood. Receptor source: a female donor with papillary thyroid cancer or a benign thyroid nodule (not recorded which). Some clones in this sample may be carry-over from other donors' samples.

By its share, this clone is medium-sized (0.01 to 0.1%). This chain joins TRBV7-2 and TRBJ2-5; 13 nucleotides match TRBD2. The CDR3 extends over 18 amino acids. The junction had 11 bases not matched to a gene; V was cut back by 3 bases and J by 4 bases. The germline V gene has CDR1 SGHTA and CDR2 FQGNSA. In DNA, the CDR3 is TGTGCCAGCAGCTTCACTAGCGGGAGGGCCCGATTGGGAGAGACCCAGTACTTC. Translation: CASSFTSGRARLGETQYF.

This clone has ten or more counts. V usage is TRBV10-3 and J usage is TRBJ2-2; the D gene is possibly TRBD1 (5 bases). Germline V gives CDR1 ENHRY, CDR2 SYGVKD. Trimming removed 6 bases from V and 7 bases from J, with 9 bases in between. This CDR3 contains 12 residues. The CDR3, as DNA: TGTGCCATCAGGGGGCAGGGCGGGGAGCTGTTTTTT. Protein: CAIRGQGGELFF.

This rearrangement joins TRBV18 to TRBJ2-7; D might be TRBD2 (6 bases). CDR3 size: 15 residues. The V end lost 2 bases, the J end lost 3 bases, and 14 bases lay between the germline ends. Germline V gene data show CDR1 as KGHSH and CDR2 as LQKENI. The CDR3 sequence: CASSPRRDSDYEQYF. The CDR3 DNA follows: TGTGCCAGCTCACCAAGGAGGGATTCCGACTACGAGCAGTACTTC.

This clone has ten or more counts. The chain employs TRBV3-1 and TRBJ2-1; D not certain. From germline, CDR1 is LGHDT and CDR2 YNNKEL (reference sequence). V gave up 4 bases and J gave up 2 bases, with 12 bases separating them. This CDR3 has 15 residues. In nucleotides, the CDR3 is TGTGCCAGCAGCCCCTCGTATGGGACCTACAATGAGCAGTTCTTC. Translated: CASSPSYGTYNEQFF.

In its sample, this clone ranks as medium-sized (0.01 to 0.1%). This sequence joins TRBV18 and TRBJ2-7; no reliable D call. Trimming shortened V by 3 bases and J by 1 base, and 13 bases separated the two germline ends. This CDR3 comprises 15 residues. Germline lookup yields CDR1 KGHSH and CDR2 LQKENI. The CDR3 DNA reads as TGTGCCAGCTCACCGTATATGGCAGAATCCTACGAGCAGTACTTC. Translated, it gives CASSPYMAESYEQYF.

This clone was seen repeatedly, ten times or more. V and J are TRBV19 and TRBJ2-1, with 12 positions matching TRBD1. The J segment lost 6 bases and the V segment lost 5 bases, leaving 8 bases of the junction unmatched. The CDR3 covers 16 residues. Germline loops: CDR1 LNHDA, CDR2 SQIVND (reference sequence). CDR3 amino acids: CASSAGTGGFSNEQFF. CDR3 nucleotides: TGTGCCAGTAGTGCTGGGACAGGGGGCTTTTCCAATGAGCAGTTCTTC.

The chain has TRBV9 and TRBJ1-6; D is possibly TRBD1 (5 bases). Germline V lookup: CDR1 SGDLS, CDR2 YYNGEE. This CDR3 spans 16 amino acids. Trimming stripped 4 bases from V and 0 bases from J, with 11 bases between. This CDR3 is CASSTKGSSYNSPLHF. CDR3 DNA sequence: TGTGCCAGCAGCACGAAGGGGAGCTCCTATAATTCACCCCTCCACTTT.

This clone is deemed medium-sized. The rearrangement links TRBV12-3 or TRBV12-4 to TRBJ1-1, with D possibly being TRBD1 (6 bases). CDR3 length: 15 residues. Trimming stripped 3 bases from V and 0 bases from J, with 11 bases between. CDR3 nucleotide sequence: TGTGCCAGCAGTTTCATGGGGGGCATGAACACTGAAGCTTTCTTT. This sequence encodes CASSFMGGMNTEAFF.

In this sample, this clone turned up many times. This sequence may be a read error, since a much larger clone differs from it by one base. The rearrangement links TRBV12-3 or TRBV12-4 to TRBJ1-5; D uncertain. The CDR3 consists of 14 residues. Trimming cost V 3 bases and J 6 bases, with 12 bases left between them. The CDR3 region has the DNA TGTGCCAGCAGTTTGTTATGGGTCAGTCAGCCCCAGCATTTT. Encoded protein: CASSLLWVSQPQHF.

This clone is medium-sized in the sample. The CDR3 protein is CASSKGTEAFF. The CDR3 coding sequence is TGTGCCAGCAGTAAAGGGACTGAAGCTTTCTTT. The gene calls are TRBV12-3 or TRBV12-4 and TRBJ1-1; D ambiguous. V dropped 5 bases and J dropped 5 bases, with 6 bases sitting between them. The CDR3 totals 11 residues.

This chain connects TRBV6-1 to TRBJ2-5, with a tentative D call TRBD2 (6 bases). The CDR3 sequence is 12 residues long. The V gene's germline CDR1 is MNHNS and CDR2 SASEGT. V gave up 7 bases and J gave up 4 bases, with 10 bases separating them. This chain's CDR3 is CASKAGTETQYF. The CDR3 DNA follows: TGTGCCAGCAAGGCGGGGACAGAGACCCAGTACTTC.

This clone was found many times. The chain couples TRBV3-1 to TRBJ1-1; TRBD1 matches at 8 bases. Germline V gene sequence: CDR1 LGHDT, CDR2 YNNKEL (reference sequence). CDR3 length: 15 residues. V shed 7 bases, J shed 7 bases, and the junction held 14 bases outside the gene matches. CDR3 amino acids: CASNNLDRAGLEAFF. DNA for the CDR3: TGTGCCAGCAACAATTTGGACAGGGCCGGCCTTGAAGCTTTCTTT.

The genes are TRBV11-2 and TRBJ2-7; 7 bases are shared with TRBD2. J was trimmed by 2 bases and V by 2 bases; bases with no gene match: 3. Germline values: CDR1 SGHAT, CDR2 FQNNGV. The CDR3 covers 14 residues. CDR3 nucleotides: TGTGCCAGCAGCTTAACGGGGGGAGCCTACGAGCAGTACTTC. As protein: CASSLTGGAYEQYF.

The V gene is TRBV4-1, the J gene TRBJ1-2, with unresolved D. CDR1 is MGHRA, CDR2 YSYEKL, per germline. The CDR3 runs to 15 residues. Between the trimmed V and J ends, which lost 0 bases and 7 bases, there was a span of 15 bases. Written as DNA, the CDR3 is TGCGCCAGCAGCCAAGAAGGCCGTAAGGATTTTGGCTACACCTTC. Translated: CASSQEGRKDFGYTF.

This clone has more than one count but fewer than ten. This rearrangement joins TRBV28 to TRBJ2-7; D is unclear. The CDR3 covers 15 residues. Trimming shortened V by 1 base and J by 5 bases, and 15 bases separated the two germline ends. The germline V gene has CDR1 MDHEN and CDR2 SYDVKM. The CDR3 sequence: CASSLLKVFGNEQYF. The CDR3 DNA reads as TGTGCCAGCAGTTTATTAAAGGTGTTTGGGAACGAGCAGTACTTC.

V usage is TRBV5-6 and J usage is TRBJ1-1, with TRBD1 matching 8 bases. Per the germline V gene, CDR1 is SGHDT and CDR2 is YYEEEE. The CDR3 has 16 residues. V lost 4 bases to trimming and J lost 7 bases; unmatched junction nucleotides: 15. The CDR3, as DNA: TGTGCCAGCAGCAACGTGGACAGGGCGTGGGTCGTTGAAGCTTTCTTT. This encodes CASSNVDRAWVVEAFF.

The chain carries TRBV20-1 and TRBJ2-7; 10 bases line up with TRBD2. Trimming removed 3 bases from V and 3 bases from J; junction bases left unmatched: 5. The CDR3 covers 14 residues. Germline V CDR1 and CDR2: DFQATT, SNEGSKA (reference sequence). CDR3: CSASYGTSDYEQYF. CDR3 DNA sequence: TGCAGTGCTAGTTATGGGACTAGCGACTACGAGCAGTACTTC.